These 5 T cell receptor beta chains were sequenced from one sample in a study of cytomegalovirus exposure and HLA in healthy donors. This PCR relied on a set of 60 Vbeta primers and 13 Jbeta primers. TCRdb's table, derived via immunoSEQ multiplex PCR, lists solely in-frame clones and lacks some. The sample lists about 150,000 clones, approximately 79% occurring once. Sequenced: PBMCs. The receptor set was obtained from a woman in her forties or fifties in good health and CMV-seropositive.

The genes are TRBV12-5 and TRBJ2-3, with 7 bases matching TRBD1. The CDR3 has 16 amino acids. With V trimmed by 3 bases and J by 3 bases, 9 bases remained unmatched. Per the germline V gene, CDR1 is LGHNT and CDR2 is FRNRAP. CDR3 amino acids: CASGFPRGRGTDTQYF. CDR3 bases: TGTGCTAGTGGTTTCCCCAGGGGGAGAGGGACAGATACGCAGTATTTT.

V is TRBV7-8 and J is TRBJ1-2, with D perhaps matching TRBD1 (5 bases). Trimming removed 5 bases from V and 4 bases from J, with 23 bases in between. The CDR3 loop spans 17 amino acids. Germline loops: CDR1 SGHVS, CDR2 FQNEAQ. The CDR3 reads CASSAKTMPQGGYGYTF. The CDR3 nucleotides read TGTGCCAGCAGCGCCAAAACGATGCCCCAGGGAGGCTATGGCTACACCTTC.

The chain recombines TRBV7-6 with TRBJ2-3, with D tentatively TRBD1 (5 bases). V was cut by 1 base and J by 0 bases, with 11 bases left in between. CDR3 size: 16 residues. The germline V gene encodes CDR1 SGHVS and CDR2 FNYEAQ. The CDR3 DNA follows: TGTGCCAGCAGCTTAGGCCCTGGGGCTAGCACAGATACGCAGTATTTT. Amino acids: CASSLGPGASTDTQYF.

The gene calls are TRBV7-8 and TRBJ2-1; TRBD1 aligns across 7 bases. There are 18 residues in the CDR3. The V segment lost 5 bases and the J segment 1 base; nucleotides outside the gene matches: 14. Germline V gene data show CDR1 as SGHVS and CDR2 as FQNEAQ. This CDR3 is CASSPPTGWGGSYNEQFF. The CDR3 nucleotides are TGTGCCAGCAGCCCCCCGACAGGGTGGGGTGGATCCTACAATGAGCAGTTCTTC.

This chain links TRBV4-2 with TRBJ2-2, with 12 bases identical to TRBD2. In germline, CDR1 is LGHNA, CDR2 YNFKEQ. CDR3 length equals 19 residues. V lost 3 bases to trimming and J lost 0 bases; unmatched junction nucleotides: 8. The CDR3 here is CASSHNLTSGGPNTGELFF. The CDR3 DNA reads TGTGCCAGCAGCCATAACCTGACTAGCGGGGGCCCGAACACCGGGGAGCTGTTTTTT.